This T cell receptor beta chain was sequenced in a study of preoperative IRX-2 immunotherapy in early breast cancer. Treatment in this sample: preoperative locoregional IRX-2 cytokine immunotherapy. Patients received preoperative, locoregional IRX-2 cytokine immunotherapy in a phase Ib study. CDR1 SGHAT and CDR2 FQNNGV come from the germline V gene. This CDR3 spans 17 amino acids. The J segment lost 1 base and the V segment lost 7 bases, leaving 14 bases of the junction unmatched. TCRdb's copy holds only in-frame clones and misses some; the assay was immunoSEQ multiplex PCR. The sample lists some 22,000 clones, around 89% occurring once.

V gene TRBV11-2 combines with J gene TRBJ2-5; TRBD2 agrees at 8 bases. The specimen comprised tumor tissue, sampled after IRX-2 immunotherapy. This receptor was identified in a human donor with breast cancer. The CDR3 region is CASTRLAGQNPQETQYF. CDR3 nucleotides: TGTGCCAGCACGCGCCTAGCGGGCCAAAACCCCCAAGAGACCCAGTACTTC.